These 24 T cell receptor beta chains were sequenced from one sample in a study of Ad26.COV2.S vaccination and SARS-CoV-2 variants. Treatment specified: about 20 received Ad26.COV2.S at low or high dose, single or two shots; 5 received placebo; per-sample allocation not given. Each sample was drawn 63 days after the first injection (of vaccine or placebo). Sequencing used immunoSEQ multiplex PCR; TCRdb keeps in-frame clones, though not all of them. Seen here are 350,000 to 500,000 clones, roughly 89% observed once, and the top ten hold about 2.7%. The sequencing here drew on peripheral blood, taken in a trial of Ad26.COV2.S vaccine versus placebo. Every receptor here comes from a person between 18 and 60 years old who received the Ad26.COV2.S COVID-19 vaccine or a placebo.

The chain joins TRBV7-2 to TRBJ2-5; 9 nucleotides match TRBD2. Looked up from germline, CDR1 is SGHTA and CDR2 is FQGNSA. The CDR3 extends over 16 amino acids. The junction had 14 bases not matched to a gene; V was cut back by 5 bases and J by 7 bases. This CDR3 is CASSPLGGGASGTQYF. Written as DNA, the CDR3 is TGTGCCAGCAGCCCCCTGGGCGGGGGGGCCTCGGGGACCCAGTACTTC.

The chain's CDR3 is CASSLVGQIMNTEAFF. The CDR3 nucleotides read TGCGCCAGCAGCTTGGTAGGACAGATCATGAACACTGAAGCTTTCTTT. J is TRBJ1-1 and V is TRBV5-1, with D tentatively TRBD1 (6 bases). Germline V gives CDR1 SGHRS, CDR2 YFSETQ. The CDR3 sequence is 16 residues long. V lost 0 bases, J lost 0 bases, and 12 bases lay in between.

The gene calls are TRBV27 and TRBJ2-7; the D is unclear. Germline lookup yields CDR1 MNHEY and CDR2 SMNVEV (reference sequence). The ends were cut back, 7 bases at V and 0 bases at J, with 16 bases in the middle. CDR3 length: 15 amino acids. The CDR3 sequence is CASKTSLYYSYEQYV. The CDR3 DNA reads as TGTGCCAGCAAAACCTCGCTCTATTACTCCTACGAGCAGTACGTC.

The chain joins TRBV28 to TRBJ1-2; TRBD1 might be the D (6 bases). This CDR3 comprises 12 residues. The germline V gene has CDR1 MDHEN and CDR2 SYDVKM. Trimming pared 5 bases from V and 5 bases from J, leaving 9 bases between. The chain's CDR3 is CASSRQEYGYTF. The CDR3 DNA sequence: TGTGCCAGCAGTCGACAGGAGTATGGCTACACCTTC.

The rearrangement joins TRBV5-1 to TRBJ2-1; TRBD2 agrees at 11 bases. Germline lookup yields CDR1 SGHRS and CDR2 YFSETQ. After removal of 1 base from V and 13 bases from J, the junction contained 13 bases not matched to a gene. The CDR3 is 16 residues long. CDR3 sequence (DNA): TGCGCCAGCAGCTTGACTAGCGGGAGCGTCCGTACTTATCAGTTCTTC. Translating gives CASSLTSGSVRTYQFF.

The chain combines TRBV6-6 with TRBJ2-1, with a possible D match to TRBD2 (6 bases). Looked up from germline, CDR1 is MNHNY and CDR2 is SVGAGI (reference sequence). This CDR3 is built from 15 residues. V was shortened by 5 bases and J by 5 bases, with 16 bases between the two germline ends. Here the CDR3 reads CASSNPGLVNNEQFF. CDR3 coding DNA: TGTGCCAGCAGTAATCCGGGACTGGTCAACAATGAGCAGTTCTTC.

This sequence joins TRBV25-1 and TRBJ1-1; D unclear. There are 15 residues in the CDR3. Deletions cut 3 bases from V and 3 bases from J, with 14 bases between. Per germline, CDR1 MGHDK and CDR2 SYGVNS. CDR3 nucleotide sequence: TGTGCCAGCAGTGACCCCACACTCGGAGACACTGAAGCTTTCTTT. Translating it yields CASSDPTLGDTEAFF.

There are a few counts of this clone. The J gene is TRBJ2-7, the V gene TRBV7-9; 8 bases fit TRBD1. The J segment lost 6 bases and the V segment lost 5 bases, leaving 9 bases of the junction unmatched. CDR1 and CDR2 (germline): SEHNR, FQNEAQ (reference sequence). This CDR3 contains 14 residues. Here the CDR3 DNA reads TGTGCCAGCAGCCCAAGACAGGGGTTGGGCGAGCAGTACGTC. Translation gives CASSPRQGLGEQYV.

In its sample, this clone was seen a few times. The chain has TRBV7-2 and TRBJ2-1, with 8 nucleotides matching TRBD2. CDR3 size: 15 residues. V trimming: 6 bases; J trimming: 5 bases; junction bases outside the gene matches: 9. Germline CDR1 reads SGHTA; CDR2 reads FQGNSA. In nucleotides, the CDR3 is TGTGCCAGCAGGCCCGGGAGGGCCTGGGACAATGAGCAGTTCTTC. It translates to CASRPGRAWDNEQFF.

The chain couples TRBV5-1 to TRBJ2-5; D unresolved. Germline V gives CDR1 SGHRS, CDR2 YFSETQ. The CDR3 covers 14 residues. Trimming pared 5 bases from V and 4 bases from J, leaving 15 bases between. The CDR3 bases are TGCGCCAGCAGTAATGCAGGAACTATAGAGACCCAGTACTTC. Translation: CASSNAGTIETQYF.

The rearrangement links TRBV5-1 to TRBJ2-3, with D maybe TRBD1 (5 bases). The germline V and J ends were trimmed by 0 bases and 2 bases, with 10 bases remaining between them. Germline V gene sequence: CDR1 SGHRS, CDR2 YFSETQ. This CDR3 is built from 15 residues. CDR3 protein: CASSLDRLDTDTQYF. In nucleotides, the CDR3 is TGCGCCAGCAGCTTGGACAGGTTAGACACAGATACGCAGTATTTT.

The chain carries TRBV6-5 and TRBJ1-1; 7 bases fit TRBD1. From germline, CDR1 is MNHEY and CDR2 SVGAGI. This CDR3 region has 14 residues. The ends lost 8 bases at V and 3 bases at J; junction bases unmatched: 9. The CDR3 region has the DNA TGTGCCAGCCTACCGATTGACAGGGACACTGAAGCTTTCTTT. This sequence encodes CASLPIDRDTEAFF.

The table lists this clone with a count of one. The chain uses TRBV13 and TRBJ2-7, with D tentatively TRBD1 (6 bases). Germline assignment: CDR1 PRHDT and CDR2 FYEKMQ (reference sequence). Trimming removed 5 bases from V and 2 bases from J, with 16 bases in between. The CDR3 extends over 15 amino acids. The CDR3 DNA sequence: TGTGCCAGCAGCCGACCGACAGGAGTTGCCTACGAGCAGTACTTC. Amino acid sequence: CASSRPTGVAYEQYF.

This clone was recorded a few times. J is TRBJ2-5 and V is TRBV20-1; D is unresolved. Per the germline V gene, CDR1 is DFQATT and CDR2 is SNEGSKA (reference sequence). With 6 bases removed from V and 4 bases from J, the gap between germline ends came to 9 bases. This CDR3 is 11 amino acids long. The CDR3 spells CSAPESETQYF. CDR3 DNA: TGCAGTGCCCCGGAGTCAGAGACCCAGTACTTC.

This rearrangement joins TRBV7-9 to TRBJ1-5, with TRBD1 as a possible D gene (6 bases). V gave up 5 bases and J gave up 6 bases, with 11 bases separating them. The CDR3 sequence is 13 residues long. In germline, CDR1 is SEHNR, CDR2 FQNEAQ (reference sequence). The chain's CDR3 is CASSTTGSQPQHF. In DNA form, the CDR3 reads TGTGCCAGCAGCACCACAGGGTCTCAGCCCCAGCATTTT.

The gene calls are TRBV6-2 or TRBV6-3 and TRBJ2-1; 12 bases are a match to TRBD2. The CDR3 runs 17 residues. J gave up 7 bases and V 5 bases, and 12 bases lay outside the gene matches. CDR1 and CDR2 from the germline V gene are MNHEY and SVGEGT. The CDR3 DNA reads as TGTGCCAGCAGTGCCTCCCCGACTAGCGGGAGAGGGAATGAGCAGTTCTTC. As protein: CASSASPTSGRGNEQFF.

The chain links TRBV9 to TRBJ2-1; D is ambiguous. The CDR3 length is 14 residues. Trimming took 0 bases from V and 8 from J, leaving 12 bases between them. Germline V lookup: CDR1 SGDLS, CDR2 YYNGEE. The CDR3 bases are TGTGCCAGCAGCGTAGAGGCCCTCAGTGATGAGCAGTTCTTC. This encodes CASSVEALSDEQFF.

The chain links TRBV2 to TRBJ2-1; possibly TRBD2 for D (6 bases). Germline V gene sequence: CDR1 SNHLY, CDR2 FYNNEI. V was trimmed by 3 bases and J by 13 bases, leaving 13 bases between them. CDR3 length equals 12 residues. The CDR3 DNA reads TGTGCCAGCAGTGATTTGGGGGGAGACCAGTTCTTC. This gives the protein CASSDLGGDQFF.

The chain uses TRBV2 and TRBJ1-2; D is undetermined. Germline assignment: CDR1 SNHLY and CDR2 FYNNEI. The V and J ends lost 7 bases and 8 bases respectively, with 26 bases between them. The CDR3 spans 16 residues. For the CDR3, the DNA is TGTGCCAGCACCCCCCGGCCCCCCGCACAGTTAAGGGGCTACACCTTC. Its translation is CASTPRPPAQLRGYTF. The full variable domain, with the rest looked up from reference TRBV2 and TRBJ1-2, is EPEVTQTPSHQVTQMGQEVILRCVPISNHLYFYWYRQILGQKVEFLVSFYNNEISEKSEIFDDQFSVERPDGSNFTLKIRSTKLEDSAMYFCASTPRPPAQLRGYTFGSGTRLTVV.

The CDR3 DNA follows: TGTGCCAGTAGTACACGGACAGGGAGGAGGGATACGCAGTATTTT. This translates into CASSTRTGRRDTQYF. The V and J genes are TRBV19 and TRBJ2-3; TRBD1 agrees at 8 bases. The V gene's germline CDR1 is LNHDA and CDR2 SQIVND (reference sequence). Trimming removed 4 bases from V and 6 bases from J; junction bases left unmatched: 9. This CDR3 spans 15 amino acids.

The chain uses TRBV7-7 and TRBJ2-5, with D maybe TRBD2 (5 bases). Germline V gene data show CDR1 as SSHAT and CDR2 as FNYEAQ (reference sequence). The CDR3 spans 14 residues. Trimming stripped 5 bases from V and 3 bases from J, with 13 bases between. The CDR3 region has the DNA TGTGCCAGCAGCCACAGAGGGCGGGAAGAGACCCAGTACTTC. Encoded protein: CASSHRGREETQYF.

The chain recombines TRBV2 with TRBJ1-1; the D gene is possibly TRBD1 (5 bases). Trimming shortened V by 2 bases and J by 3 bases, and 7 bases separated the two germline ends. The germline gives CDR1 SNHLY, CDR2 FYNNEI. The CDR3 is 13 amino acids. The CDR3 region is CASSERQYTEAFF. The CDR3 coding sequence is TGTGCCAGCAGTGAAAGACAGTACACTGAAGCTTTCTTT.

The rearrangement joins TRBV7-9 to TRBJ1-5, with 8 bases lining up with TRBD1. The CDR3 runs to 15 residues. V was pared by 1 base and J by 4 bases, with 3 bases of the junction left unmatched. Per the germline V gene, CDR1 is SEHNR and CDR2 is FQNEAQ (reference sequence). CDR3 amino acids: CASSLGRTGNQPQHF. CDR3 nucleotides: TGTGCCAGCAGCTTAGGTAGGACAGGGAATCAGCCCCAGCATTTT.

The gene calls are TRBV27 and TRBJ2-1; D is tentatively TRBD1 or TRBD2 (5 bases each). Germline loops: CDR1 MNHEY, CDR2 SMNVEV (reference sequence). Between the trimmed V and J ends, which lost 2 bases and 6 bases, there was a span of 14 bases. There are 15 residues in the CDR3. The CDR3 sequence: CASSLGGTVGNEQFF. The CDR3, as DNA: TGTGCCAGCAGTTTAGGGGGAACAGTAGGCAATGAGCAGTTCTTC.